This TCR beta chain is from a study of identical twins (dated by TCRdb to about 2016). General notes on the study: To test whether fetal clonotypes persist, the study used deep sequencing on TCR alpha and beta repertoires from monozygotic twins, unrelated adults of various ages, and cord blood. To rule out contamination, the twin experiments were replicated at different times with different library preparation protocols. What the work shows at the level of the full study, not this receptor alone: In monozygotic twins, recombination models systematically underestimated out-of-frame TCR alpha sharing, but the models matched the sharing seen between unrelated individuals. Excess twin sharing in beta out-of-frame sequences was weaker because fewer shared sequences lowered the signal-to-noise ratio. Invariant T cells such as MAIT and iNKT could partly confound zero-insertion analyses, although diverse VJ usage argued against such confounding for most clonotypes. Compared with coincidental sharing between unrelated individuals, out-of-frame TCR alpha sequences shared between twins showed an excess of sequences with low generation probability. Fewer insertions were carried by abundant cord blood beta clonotypes, a similar but weaker trend appeared in young adult naive repertoires, and no such trend appeared in memory repertoires. Because the same donors could not be followed over many years, the conclusions depended on cross-sectional statistical analysis.

The table lists this clonotype with a count of one. No antigen is known for it. Qualities for individual bases were not recorded, and no much larger clone is one base off. On its own, one read is weak support. Receptors were amplified or captured by 5' RACE. For sequencing, an Illumina HiSeq 2000 was employed. A universal primer binding site was introduced by template switching, and a unique molecular identifier was present in the final cDNA, enabling accurate counting of TCR cDNA molecules. Specific primers in the conserved constant-segment region were used to synthesize first-strand cDNA for the TCR alpha and beta chains. Each cDNA library was double barcoded, with a SMART-Mk sample barcode plus Illumina barcodes, to control for contamination. TruSeq adapter sequences along with Illumina sample barcodes were introduced in two successive PCR steps. Sequencing of the TCR alpha and beta cDNA libraries was done on the Illumina HiSeq platform using custom primers. As for the original processing: MiGEC was used to process raw reads and extract unique molecular identifiers, and MiXCR was used to find CDR3 positions. Recombination models were inferred per individual with the repgenHMM and IGoR tools using an EM algorithm. The tcR package in R was used for shared clonotype analysis, with sharing normalized by the product of cloneset sizes. To study raw recombination free of thymic and clonal selection effects, out-of-frame nonproductive sequences were analyzed. Using fastp at Q25 and MiXCR, TCRdb reprocessed the public reads and kept productive beta chains. A single entry per CDR3 protein holds the most common genes and DNA from its merged rows. The V and J calls and clone size are TCRdb's, not the authors'. Across this sample there are fewer than 650,000 distinct CDR3 sequences, with about 7% seen only once. The ten largest clones represent over 1.5% of the sample.

Every donor in the study was a healthy Caucasian. The twin cohort comprised three pairs of female monozygotic twins, all aged roughly 18 to 29 years. Peripheral blood mononuclear cells were used as the source from which RNA for TCR libraries was isolated. CDR3 length: 14 amino acids, cysteine to phenylalanine. This entry keeps only the CDR3 DNA: 42 bases, framed from base 1. The germline V gene gives CDR1 as MDHEN and CDR2 as SYDVKM. V and J lose 6 bases and 4 bases, and a span of 12 bases separates them. This sample also belongs to another study, concerning yellow fever vaccine responses in identical twins. Looking at the second paper: According to the authors, in identical twins the way T cells responded to vaccination appeared partly convergent and partly personalized. In identical twins, the study followed T cell clones that responded to the vaccine with precision.

The sample consisted of PBMCs. The TCR was taken from a woman aged 18-30 years in good health. This receptor chain uses TRBV28 and TRBJ2-2; possibly the D gene is TRBD1, per 5 matching bases. The CDR3 is CASRIDRLTGELFF. The DNA is TGTGCCAGCAGGATCGACAGACTCACCGGGGAGCTGTTTTTT.